What follows are 23 T cell receptor beta chains derived from one specimen sequenced in a study of CD8+ T cells in alopecia areata. The treatment is: oral pan-JAK inhibitor, 5-10 mg twice daily. RNA was extracted and reverse transcribed into cDNA as the sequencing template. TCRdb's copy holds only in-frame clones and misses some; the assay was immunoSEQ multiplex PCR. This sample carries fewer than 150,000 clones, 65% to 90% of them seen once, and the ten largest clones take 20% to 25%. This material consisted of CD8+ T cells sorted from blood, taken at week 4, from a patient treated with tofacitinib. These receptors were obtained from a human donor with alopecia areata.

This clone was detected once. The rearrangement uses TRBV30 and TRBJ2-5; possible D gene TRBD2, 6 bases. The J call may be incorrect, as the DNA end agrees better with TRBJ2-7. The CDR3 is 13 amino acids. In germline, CDR1 is GTSNPN, CDR2 SVGIG (reference sequence). The CDR3, as DNA: TGTGCCTGGAGTGCGGGACTCCGCTACGAGCAGTACTTC. Translation: CAWSAGLRYEQYF.

In its sample, this clone was seen once. The chain carries TRBV7-6 and TRBJ2-3, with 8 bases matching TRBD2. Trimming cost V 1 base and J 6 bases; bases outside gene matches: 9. CDR3 length equals 16 residues. Germline V gene data show CDR1 as SGHVS and CDR2 as FNYEAQ. Here the CDR3 reads CASSLGAGLVTDTQYF. In DNA form, the CDR3 reads TGTGCCAGCAGCTTAGGGGCGGGACTAGTAACTGATACGCAGTATTTT. The full variable domain, in which reference TRBV7-6 and TRBJ2-3 provide the parts outside the CDR3, is GAGVSQSPRYKVTKRGQDVALRCDPISGHVSLYWYRQALGQGPEFLTYFNYEAQQDKSGLPNDRFSAERPEGSISTLTIQRTEQRDSAMYRCASSLGAGLVTDTQYFGPGTRLTVL.

The chain is built from TRBV7-9 and TRBJ2-1, with D perhaps matching TRBD2 (6 bases). Deletions cut 1 base from V and 7 bases from J, with 14 bases between. Looked up from germline, CDR1 is SEHNR and CDR2 is FQNEAQ (reference sequence). The CDR3 is 15 residues long. This CDR3 reads CASSLEGGITNEQFF. The CDR3 DNA follows: TGTGCCAGCAGCTTAGAAGGAGGGATAACTAATGAGCAGTTCTTC.

The rearrangement links TRBV5-6 to TRBJ2-7; the match to TRBD1 covers 7 bases. This CDR3 region has 14 residues. V shed 7 bases, J shed 2 bases, and the junction held 9 bases outside the gene matches. Germline V gene data show CDR1 as SGHDT and CDR2 as YYEEEE. Written as DNA, the CDR3 is TGTGCCAGCGCCCAAACAGGGGAGACCTACGAGCAGTACTTC. Its protein is CASAQTGETYEQYF.

This chain uses TRBV4-1 with TRBJ2-7; tentatively, D is TRBD1 (5 bases). CDR1 is MGHRA, CDR2 YSYEKL, per germline. The V and J ends lost 0 bases and 6 bases respectively, with 12 bases between them. The CDR3 has 14 residues. The CDR3 spells CASSQESQGPEQYF. CDR3 sequence (DNA): TGCGCCAGCAGCCAAGAGTCGCAGGGTCCCGAGCAGTACTTC.

The chain combines TRBV27 with TRBJ1-5; D uncertain. The CDR3 contains 12 residues. Looked up from germline, CDR1 is MNHEY and CDR2 is SMNVEV (reference sequence). V was trimmed by 1 base and J by 7 bases, leaving 5 bases between them. The CDR3, as DNA: TGTGCCAGCAGTTTATTGGGCCAGCCCCAGCATTTT. Protein product: CASSLLGQPQHF.

The chain links TRBV9 to TRBJ1-1; D ambiguous. This CDR3 has 14 amino acids. V was trimmed by 4 bases and J by 0 bases, leaving 10 bases between them. Germline-derived CDR1 and CDR2 are SGDLS and YYNGEE. Here the CDR3 DNA reads TGTGCCAGCAGCCTCGCAAGCATGAACACTGAAGCTTTCTTT. It encodes CASSLASMNTEAFF.

The chain recombines TRBV7-9 with TRBJ2-7, with D unresolved. The CDR3 sequence is 13 residues long. CDR1 and CDR2 (germline): SEHNR, FQNEAQ (reference sequence). Trimming took off 5 bases at V and 2 bases at J, with 10 bases between the two ends. The CDR3 protein is CASSQDGAYEQYF. CDR3 DNA sequence: TGTGCCAGCAGCCAGGACGGAGCCTACGAGCAGTACTTC.

This chain links TRBV18 with TRBJ2-7, with 9 bases aligning to TRBD2. Germline V gene data show CDR1 as KGHSH and CDR2 as LQKENI. J gave up 5 bases and V 5 bases, and 4 bases lay outside the gene matches. The CDR3 extends over 13 amino acids. The CDR3 protein is CASSWGLADEQYF. The CDR3 DNA sequence: TGTGCCAGCTCATGGGGACTAGCTGACGAGCAGTACTTC.

This chain connects TRBV4-3 to TRBJ1-2, with a weak D call TRBD1 (5 bases). V gave up 1 base and J gave up 10 bases, with 10 bases separating them. The CDR3 consists of 12 residues. The germline gives CDR1 LGHNA, CDR2 YSLEER. CDR3 amino acids: CASSQGGGDYTF. DNA for the CDR3: TGCGCCAGCAGCCAAGGGGGAGGGGACTACACCTTC.

This sequence joins TRBV4-1 and TRBJ2-7; 8 bases map to TRBD1. Germline assignment: CDR1 MGHRA and CDR2 YSYEKL. The CDR3 runs 17 residues. V gave up 0 bases and J gave up 2 bases; unmatched junction bases: 9. CDR3 amino acids: CASSQEPSGTGTYEQYF. CDR3 DNA: TGCGCCAGCAGCCAAGAGCCTAGTGGGACAGGAACCTACGAGCAGTACTTC.

CDR3 DNA sequence: TGCGCCAGCAGCTTGGTGGGGATCGACTACGAGCAGTACTTC. Its translation is CASSLVGIDYEQYF. The rearrangement links TRBV5-1 to TRBJ2-7; no definite D call. This CDR3 comprises 14 residues. CDR1 SGHRS and CDR2 YFSETQ come from the germline V gene. Trimming took off 0 bases at V and 3 bases at J, with 10 bases between the two ends.

The CDR3 here is CASSSPGASEQYF. The CDR3, as DNA: TGTGCCAGCAGCTCCCCGGGGGCCAGCGAGCAGTACTTC. This chain links TRBV5-5 with TRBJ2-7; TRBD1 or TRBD2 may be the D gene (6 bases each). This CDR3 is built from 13 residues. CDR1 and CDR2 from the germline V gene are SGHKS and YYEKEE (reference sequence). Trimming left V 3 bases short and J 6 bases short, with 13 bases between.

With respect to this clone: The sample holds other DNA sequences that translate to the same CDR3. V and J are TRBV7-9 and TRBJ2-5; no clear D gene. The germline CDR1 and CDR2 sequences are SEHNR and FQNEAQ (reference sequence). The CDR3 has 13 residues. Trimming left V 1 base short and J 1 base short, with 4 bases between. In DNA form, the CDR3 reads TGTGCCAGCAGCTTAGGACGCCAAGAGACCCAGTACTTC. Residues: CASSLGRQETQYF.

The CDR3 bases are TGTGCCAGTAGTAGATCGGGGGGGGCCCTCCAAGAGACCCAGTACTTC. Translating it yields CASSRSGGALQETQYF. This sequence joins TRBV19 and TRBJ2-5; 8 bases match TRBD2. CDR3 length: 16 residues. Per the germline V gene, CDR1 is LNHDA and CDR2 is SQIVND (reference sequence). The J segment lost 1 base and the V segment lost 4 bases, leaving 8 bases of the junction unmatched. Combining the CDR3 with reference TRBV19 and TRBJ2-5 gives the whole variable domain DGGITQSPKYLFRKEGQNVTLSCEQNLNHDAMYWYRQDPGQGLRLIYYSQIVNDFQKGDIAEGYSVSREKKESFPLTVTSAQKNPTAFYLCASSRSGGALQETQYFGPGTRLLVL.

The chain employs TRBV27 and TRBJ1-2; 8 nucleotides line up with TRBD1. CDR3 length: 14 amino acids. J was trimmed by 5 bases and V by 4 bases; bases with no gene match: 6. Germline CDR1 MNHEY, CDR2 SMNVEV (reference sequence). CDR3 nucleotide sequence: TGTGCCAGCAGTTCAGCAGGGGGCTTGTATGGCTACACCTTC. This encodes CASSSAGGLYGYTF.

A few counts support this clone. This rearrangement joins TRBV6-5 to TRBJ2-7; 9 bases line up with TRBD1. The CDR3 is 14 residues long. Germline trimming cut 4 bases from V and 4 bases from J; bases unmatched to any gene: 5. The germline V gene has CDR1 MNHEY and CDR2 SVGAGI. The CDR3 DNA reads as TGTGCCAGCAGTTTCGGACAGGGGAGTTACGAGCAGTACTTC. It translates to CASSFGQGSYEQYF.

The gene calls are TRBV29-1 and TRBJ1-2, with D perhaps TRBD1 (5 bases). From germline, CDR1 is SQVTM and CDR2 ANQGSEA. V lost 7 bases and J lost 8, with 14 bases in between. The CDR3 consists of 11 residues. The CDR3 loop is CSGGEGVGYTF. CDR3 DNA sequence: TGCAGCGGGGGTGAAGGGGTCGGCTACACCTTC.

The chain joins TRBV29-1 to TRBJ2-5; 9 bases fit TRBD1. V trimming: 1 base; J trimming: 4 bases; junction bases outside the gene matches: 4. Germline V lookup: CDR1 SQVTM, CDR2 ANQGSEA. CDR3 size: 14 residues. The CDR3 is CSVEGDRARETQYF. The CDR3 DNA sequence: TGCAGCGTTGAAGGGGACAGGGCGAGAGAGACCCAGTACTTC.

This clone was observed a handful of times. The rearrangement links TRBV9 to TRBJ2-1; D is ambiguous. V gave up 0 bases and J gave up 8 bases, with 6 bases separating them. The CDR3 totals 12 residues. Germline CDR1 reads SGDLS; CDR2 reads YYNGEE. CDR3 sequence: CASSVAGDEQFF. CDR3 DNA sequence: TGTGCCAGCAGCGTAGCGGGCGATGAGCAGTTCTTC.

This chain connects TRBV5-4 to TRBJ2-1, with TRBD2 matching over 9 bases. Germline-derived CDR1 and CDR2 are SGHNT and YYREEE (reference sequence). This CDR3 is built from 15 residues. V gave up 2 bases and J gave up 7 bases; unmatched junction bases: 7. The CDR3 protein is CASSFRGGGANEQFF. The CDR3 DNA follows: TGTGCCAGCAGCTTTCGTGGCGGGGGGGCTAATGAGCAGTTCTTC.

In its sample, this clone was seen once. The genes are TRBV7-2 and TRBJ1-2; weak D call: TRBD1 (6 bases). Per germline, CDR1 SGHTA and CDR2 FQGNSA. The ends were cut back, 4 bases at V and 3 bases at J, with 15 bases in the middle. CDR3 length: 15 amino acids. This chain's CDR3 is CASSSGDTLDYGYTF. In nucleotides, the CDR3 is TGTGCCAGCAGCTCAGGGGACACTCTGGACTATGGCTACACCTTC.

The chain employs TRBV7-9 and TRBJ2-5; D is possibly TRBD1 (6 bases). The J call may be mistaken, given a closer DNA end match to TRBJ2-7. CDR3 size: 12 residues. Germline CDR1 SEHNR, CDR2 FQNEAQ (reference sequence). The CDR3 here is CASSRQAYEQYF. The CDR3 nucleotides are TGTGCCAGCAGCCGACAGGCCTACGAGCAGTACTTC.